Listed below are T cell receptor beta chains from one sample, sequenced in a study of T cell responses to AZD1222 COVID-19 vaccine. TCRdb's table, derived via immunoSEQ multiplex PCR, lists solely in-frame clones and lacks some. The data hold more than 110,000 clones, with approximately 91% observed a single time. The sample was peripheral blood, taken on day 0 of AZD1222 vaccination. These receptors all stem from an adult in good health. CDR3s include the opening cysteine and the closing phenylalanine or tryptophan. The D gene is left open where the match is weak. Clone size is stated in some rows and not others, as once, few, many or a class when expanded.

d_call j_call clone_size v_call cdr3_aa cdr3_nt
- TRBJ1-2 - TRBV7-9 CASSLAYTGKVGGYTF TGTGCCAGCAGCCTAGCTTACACAGGGAAGGTTGGTGGCTACACCTTC
TRBD1 TRBJ1-5 once TRBV27 CASSLWYAAGGSNQPQHF TGTGCCAGCAGTTTATGGTACGCGGCAGGGGGCAGCAATCAGCCCCAGCATTTT
- TRBJ1-1 - TRBV7-2 CASSRGQNTEAFF TGTGCCAGCAGTCGGGGACAGAACACTGAAGCTTTCTTT
- TRBJ2-3 - TRBV4-1 CASSQRAQSTDTQYF TGCGCCAGCAGCCAACGAGCTCAATCCACAGATACGCAGTATTTT
- TRBJ1-5 - TRBV6-5 CASSYAVGPNQPQHF TGTGCCAGCAGTTACGCCGTGGGGCCCAATCAGCCCCAGCATTTT
TRBD1 TRBJ1-1 - TRBV6-5 CASSLRQGMNTEAFF TGTGCCAGCAGTCTAAGACAGGGGATGAACACTGAAGCTTTCTTT
TRBD1 TRBJ2-2 - TRBV18 CASSPSRGTNTGELFF TGTGCCAGCTCACCCTCCAGGGGGACCAACACCGGGGAGCTGTTTTTT
- TRBJ1-2 - TRBV28 CASSLEAIYGYTF TGTGCCAGCAGTTTAGAGGCAATCTATGGCTACACCTTC
- TRBJ1-5 - TRBV2 CASSALGTYSNQPQHF TGTGCCAGCAGTGCCTTAGGCACTTATAGCAATCAGCCCCAGCATTTT
- TRBJ1-4 once TRBV19 CASNKGGTDNEKLFF TGTGCCAGTAATAAGGGGGGGACTGATAATGAAAAACTGTTTTTT
TRBD1 TRBJ2-5 - TRBV10-3 CAISQGAAETQYF TGTGCCATCTCGCAGGGGGCTGCAGAGACCCAGTACTTC
- TRBJ1-2 - TRBV12-5 CASGRQPLYGYTF TGTGCTAGTGGTAGACAGCCACTCTATGGCTACACCTTC
- TRBJ1-1 - TRBV9 CASSVAGTGTTEAFF TGTGCCAGCAGCGTAGCCGGGACCGGGACCACTGAAGCTTTCTTT
TRBD1 TRBJ1-5 - TRBV27 CASSLSARGKGQPQHF TGTGCCAGCAGTTTAAGCGCCAGGGGGAAAGGTCAGCCCCAGCATTTT
- TRBJ1-4 - TRBV6-5 CASSKLSGPNEKLFF TGTGCCAGCAGTAAACTATCCGGGCCTAATGAAAAACTGTTTTTT
TRBD1 TRBJ2-7 - TRBV5-6 CASSFLTGGYEQYF TGTGCCAGCAGCTTCTTAACAGGGGGCTACGAGCAGTACTTC
- TRBJ2-2 few TRBV30 CAWSYTGELFF TGTGCCTGGTCCTACACCGGGGAGCTGTTTTTT
TRBD1 TRBJ2-5 - TRBV5-6 CASSLVQGVQETQYF TGTGCCAGCAGCTTGGTTCAGGGGGTTCAAGAGACCCAGTACTTC
- TRBJ1-6 - TRBV2 CASRQGSSYNSPLHF TGTGCCAGCAGGCAGGGGAGCTCCTATAATTCACCCCTCCACTTT
TRBD1 TRBJ2-2 - TRBV7-9 CASSPRDRANTGELFF TGTGCCAGCAGCCCTCGGGACAGGGCGAACACCGGGGAGCTGTTTTTT
- TRBJ2-3 - TRBV6-1 CASSSSHRGTDTQYF -
- TRBJ2-2 - TRBV5-1 CASSLGVLGNTGELFF TGCGCCAGCAGCTTGGGGGTGCTGGGAAACACCGGGGAGCTGTTTTTT
- TRBJ1-3 - TRBV7-9 CASRMAGRGNTIYF TGTGCCAGCCGGATGGCCGGTAGGGGAAACACCATATATTTT
- TRBJ1-5 - TRBV19 CASSIDLGQPNQPQHF TGTGCCAGTAGTATTGATCTCGGACAGCCGAATCAGCCCCAGCATTTT